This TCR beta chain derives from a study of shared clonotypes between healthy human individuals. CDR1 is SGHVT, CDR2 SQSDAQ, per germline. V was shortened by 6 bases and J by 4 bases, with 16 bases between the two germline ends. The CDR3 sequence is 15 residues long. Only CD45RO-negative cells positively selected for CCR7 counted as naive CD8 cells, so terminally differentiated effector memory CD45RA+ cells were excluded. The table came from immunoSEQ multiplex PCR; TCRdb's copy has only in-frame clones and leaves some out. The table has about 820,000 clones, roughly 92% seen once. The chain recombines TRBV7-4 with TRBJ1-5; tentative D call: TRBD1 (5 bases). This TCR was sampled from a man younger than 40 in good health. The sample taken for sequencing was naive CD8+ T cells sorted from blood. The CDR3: CASRGTGTPNQPQHF. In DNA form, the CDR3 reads TGTGCCAGCAGAGGTACAGGTACCCCTAATCAGCCCCAGCATTTT.